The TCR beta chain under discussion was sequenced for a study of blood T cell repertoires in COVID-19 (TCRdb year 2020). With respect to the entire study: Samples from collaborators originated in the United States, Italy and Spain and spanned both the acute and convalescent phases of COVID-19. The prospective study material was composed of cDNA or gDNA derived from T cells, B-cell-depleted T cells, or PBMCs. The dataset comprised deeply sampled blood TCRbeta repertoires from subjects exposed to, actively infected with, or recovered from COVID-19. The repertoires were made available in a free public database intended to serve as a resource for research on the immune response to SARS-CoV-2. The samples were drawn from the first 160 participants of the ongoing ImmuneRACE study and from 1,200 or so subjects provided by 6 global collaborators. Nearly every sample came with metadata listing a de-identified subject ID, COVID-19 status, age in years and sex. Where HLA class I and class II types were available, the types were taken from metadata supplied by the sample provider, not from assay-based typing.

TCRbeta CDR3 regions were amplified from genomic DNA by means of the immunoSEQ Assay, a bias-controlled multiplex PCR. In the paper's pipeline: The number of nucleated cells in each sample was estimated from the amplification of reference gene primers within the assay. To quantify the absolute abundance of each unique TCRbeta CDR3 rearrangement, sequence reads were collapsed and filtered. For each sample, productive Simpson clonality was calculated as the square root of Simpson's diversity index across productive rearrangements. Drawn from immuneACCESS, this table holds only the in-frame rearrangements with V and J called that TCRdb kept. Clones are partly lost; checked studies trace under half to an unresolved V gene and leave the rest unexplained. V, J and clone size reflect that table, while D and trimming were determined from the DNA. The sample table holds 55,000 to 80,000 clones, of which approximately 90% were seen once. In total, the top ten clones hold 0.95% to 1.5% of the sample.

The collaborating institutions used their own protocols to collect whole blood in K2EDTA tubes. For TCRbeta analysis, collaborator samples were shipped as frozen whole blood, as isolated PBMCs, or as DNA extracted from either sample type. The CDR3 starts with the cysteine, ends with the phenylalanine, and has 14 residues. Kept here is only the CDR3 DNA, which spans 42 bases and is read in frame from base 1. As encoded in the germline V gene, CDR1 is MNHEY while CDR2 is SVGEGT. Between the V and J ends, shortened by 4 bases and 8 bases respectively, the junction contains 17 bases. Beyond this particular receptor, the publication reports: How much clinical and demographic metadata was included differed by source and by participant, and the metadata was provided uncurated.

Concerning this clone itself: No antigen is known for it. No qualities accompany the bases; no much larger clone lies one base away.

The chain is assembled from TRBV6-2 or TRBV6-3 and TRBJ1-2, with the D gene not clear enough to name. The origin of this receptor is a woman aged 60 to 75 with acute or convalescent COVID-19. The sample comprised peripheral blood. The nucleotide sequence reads TGTGCCAGCAGTTCCCGGGGAGGTCTTCGGGGCTACACCTTC. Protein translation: CASSSRGGLRGYTF.